This TCR beta chain was sequenced in a study of T-cell memory formation after mild COVID-19. Study-level background: The two donors had largely donor-specific TCR clusters. Regarding the study as a whole: Balance between CD4 and CD8 was seen in clones contracting day 15 to 85, and a CD4+ lean was seen in later expanders. Most CD4+ clones that shrank were in CM and EM, while CD8+ ones turned up in EMRA. Memory from before infection featured some responding clones, which suggests cross-reactive memory joined.

V was shortened by 3 bases and J by 3 bases, with 8 bases between the two germline ends. Germline CDR1 MGHRA, CDR2 YSYEKL. The CDR3 is 13 residues long. TCRdb redid the calling of the 5' RACE reads with MiXCR, one entry per CDR3 protein. The table lists more than 250,000 distinct CDR3 sequences, about 16% of them singletons. This clonotype has only a few counts. Its antigen is not known. This chain uses TRBV4-1 with TRBJ2-5, with D unresolved. The source of this sequence is a young man who had mild COVID-19 (a few samples of this study predate the infection). Cell type and time point are not known. The sequenced sample was PBMCs or a T cell subset sorted from them (not recorded which). The CDR3: CASSQEYEETQYF. The CDR3 region has the DNA TGCGCCAGCAGCCAGGAGTACGAAGAGACCCAGTACTTC.